This is a list of T cell receptor beta chains from one sample in a study of OX40 agonist ivuxolimab in advanced cancers. Profiled with immunoSEQ multiplex PCR; TCRdb holds only in-frame clones, not every one. Counted here are tens of thousands of clones, 81% occurring once; the ten biggest clones make up roughly 4.9%. This material consisted of CD4+ or CD8+ T cells sorted from blood, taken in a trial of the OX40 agonist ivuxolimab. The receptors shown here come from an adult with an advanced solid tumor such as melanoma, head and neck, liver or kidney cancer. Both conserved end residues are part of each CDR3. A D gene is named only where the DNA matches it firmly. A clone size is listed for some rows: how often the clone was seen (once, few, many), or a class if it is expanded.

clone_size: NA; d_call: NA; j_call: TRBJ2-7; v_call: TRBV5-4; cdr3_aa: CASSLGSQGSIYEQYF; cdr3_nt: TGTGCCAGCAGCTTGGGATCACAGGGAAGTATCTACGAGCAGTACTTC
clone_size: NA; d_call: NA; j_call: TRBJ1-1; v_call: TRBV7-9; cdr3_aa: CASSLLGTEAFF; cdr3_nt: TGTGCCAGCAGCTTGCTGGGCACTGAAGCTTTCTTT
clone_size: NA; d_call: NA; j_call: TRBJ1-1; v_call: TRBV18; cdr3_aa: CASSPSMWPGAETEAFF; cdr3_nt: TGTGCCAGCTCACCATCGATGTGGCCGGGGGCGGAAACTGAAGCTTTCTTT
clone_size: NA; d_call: TRBD1; j_call: TRBJ2-1; v_call: TRBV6-1; cdr3_aa: CASSGNRGRGQFF; cdr3_nt: TGTGCCAGCAGTGGCAACAGGGGAAGGGGGCAGTTCTTC
clone_size: few; d_call: TRBD1; j_call: TRBJ2-3; v_call: TRBV27; cdr3_aa: CASSLVGTAITDTQYF; cdr3_nt: TGTGCCAGCAGTTTAGTGGGGACAGCGATCACAGATACGCAGTATTTT
clone_size: NA; d_call: NA; j_call: TRBJ2-1; v_call: TRBV30; cdr3_aa: CAWSVYPGSNEQFF; cdr3_nt: TGTGCCTGGAGTGTATACCCGGGGAGCAATGAGCAGTTCTTC
clone_size: NA; d_call: NA; j_call: TRBJ1-5; v_call: TRBV15; cdr3_aa: CATAPLDGVNQPQHF; cdr3_nt: TGTGCCACCGCGCCTTTGGACGGAGTAAATCAGCCCCAGCATTTT
clone_size: NA; d_call: TRBD1; j_call: TRBJ2-5; v_call: TRBV2; cdr3_aa: CASMIDRAQETQYF; cdr3_nt: TGTGCCAGCATGATAGACAGGGCCCAAGAGACCCAGTACTTC
clone_size: NA; d_call: NA; j_call: TRBJ2-1; v_call: TRBV11-2; cdr3_aa: CASSWFNRDEQFF; cdr3_nt: TGTGCCAGCAGCTGGTTTAACAGGGACGAGCAGTTCTTC
clone_size: NA; d_call: TRBD1; j_call: TRBJ1-1; v_call: TRBV2; cdr3_aa: CASIPRDSMNTEAFF; cdr3_nt: TGTGCCAGCATCCCACGGGACAGTATGAACACTGAAGCTTTCTTT
clone_size: NA; d_call: NA; j_call: TRBJ1-2; v_call: TRBV6-5; cdr3_aa: CASSEMGGGYGYTF; cdr3_nt: TGTGCCAGCAGTGAAATGGGCGGGGGTTATGGCTACACCTTC
clone_size: NA; d_call: NA; j_call: TRBJ2-5; v_call: TRBV7-3; cdr3_aa: CASSVRSGETQYF; cdr3_nt: TGTGCCAGCAGCGTACGGTCGGGGGAGACCCAGTACTTC
clone_size: NA; d_call: TRBD1; j_call: TRBJ1-2; v_call: TRBV5-5; cdr3_aa: CASSSGGQGHYGYTF; cdr3_nt: TGTGCCAGCAGCTCGGGAGGACAGGGGCACTATGGCTACACCTTC
clone_size: NA; d_call: NA; j_call: TRBJ2-3; v_call: TRBV11-2; cdr3_aa: CASSKWDTQYF; cdr3_nt: TGTGCCAGCAGCAAGTGGGATACGCAGTATTTT
clone_size: NA; d_call: TRBD1; j_call: TRBJ2-2; v_call: TRBV9; cdr3_aa: CASSVTGVATGELFF; cdr3_nt: TGTGCCAGCAGCGTTACAGGGGTGGCCACCGGGGAGCTGTTTTTT
clone_size: NA; d_call: NA; j_call: TRBJ2-2; v_call: TRBV13; cdr3_aa: CASSQDRSFAGELFF; cdr3_nt: TGTGCCAGCAGTCAGGACCGGAGTTTCGCCGGGGAGCTGTTTTTT
clone_size: NA; d_call: NA; j_call: TRBJ2-7; v_call: TRBV12-2; cdr3_aa: CASRQGGQGHYEQYF; cdr3_nt: TGTGCAAGTCGCCAAGGGGGACAGGGCCACTACGAGCAGTACTTC
clone_size: NA; d_call: TRBD1; j_call: TRBJ2-6; v_call: TRBV5-5; cdr3_aa: CASSFSPFGTGGAGANVLTF; cdr3_nt: TGTGCCAGCAGCTTCTCTCCGTTTGGGACAGGGGGCGCTGGGGCCAACGTCCTGACTTTC
clone_size: NA; d_call: TRBD1; j_call: TRBJ2-7; v_call: TRBV19; cdr3_aa: CASSRRTGIMAESSYEQYF; cdr3_nt: TGTGCCAGTAGCAGAAGGACAGGGATTATGGCCGAGAGCTCCTACGAGCAGTACTTC
clone_size: NA; d_call: TRBD2; j_call: TRBJ2-3; v_call: TRBV11-3; cdr3_aa: CASSSTSGGAGDTQYF; cdr3_nt: TGTGCCAGCAGCTCTACTAGCGGGGGGGCGGGAGATACGCAGTATTTT
clone_size: NA; d_call: TRBD1; j_call: TRBJ1-2; v_call: TRBV7-9; cdr3_aa: CASSLGGTVYGYTF; cdr3_nt: TGTGCCAGCAGCTTAGGGGGGACAGTCTATGGCTACACCTTC
clone_size: NA; d_call: NA; j_call: TRBJ2-1; v_call: TRBV9; cdr3_aa: CASSVAAHNEQFF; cdr3_nt: TGTGCCAGCAGCGTAGCCGCCCACAATGAGCAGTTCTTC
clone_size: NA; d_call: NA; j_call: TRBJ2-3; v_call: TRBV5-1; cdr3_aa: CASSLGRPEADTQYF; cdr3_nt: TGCGCCAGCAGCTTAGGGCGCCCCGAGGCAGATACGCAGTATTTT
clone_size: NA; d_call: TRBD1; j_call: TRBJ1-5; v_call: TRBV7-8; cdr3_aa: CASSPRQGGSNQPQHF; cdr3_nt: TGTGCCAGCAGCCCGCGACAGGGGGGTAGCAATCAGCCCCAGCATTTT
clone_size: NA; d_call: TRBD2; j_call: TRBJ2-1; v_call: TRBV4-3; cdr3_aa: CASSHPGTSGSREQFF; cdr3_nt: TGCGCCAGCAGCCATCCCGGGACTAGCGGGAGTCGAGAGCAGTTCTTC
clone_size: NA; d_call: NA; j_call: TRBJ1-4; v_call: TRBV6-1; cdr3_aa: CASSEGRGGVEKLFF; cdr3_nt: TGTGCCAGCAGTGAAGGAAGGGGAGGGGTCGAAAAACTGTTTTTT
clone_size: NA; d_call: NA; j_call: TRBJ1-3; v_call: TRBV9; cdr3_aa: CASSVVGDSGNTIYF; cdr3_nt: TGTGCCAGCAGCGTAGTAGGAGACTCTGGAAACACCATATATTTT
clone_size: NA; d_call: NA; j_call: TRBJ2-7; v_call: TRBV6-1; cdr3_aa: CASTGFVGFSYEQYF; cdr3_nt: TGTGCCAGCACCGGATTCGTAGGGTTCTCCTACGAGCAGTACTTC
clone_size: NA; d_call: NA; j_call: TRBJ1-2; v_call: TRBV30; cdr3_aa: CAWSVGASGYTF; cdr3_nt: TGTGCCTGGAGTGTGGGGGCAAGTGGCTACACCTTC
clone_size: NA; d_call: NA; j_call: TRBJ1-2; v_call: TRBV11-2; cdr3_aa: CASSSGTGSGYTF; cdr3_nt: TGTGCCAGCAGCTCAGGAACAGGGTCTGGCTACACCTTC
clone_size: NA; d_call: NA; j_call: TRBJ2-3; v_call: TRBV18; cdr3_aa: CASSPTNGDTQYF; cdr3_nt: TGTGCCAGCTCACCTACGAACGGTGATACGCAGTATTTT
clone_size: NA; d_call: NA; j_call: TRBJ1-1; v_call: TRBV19; cdr3_aa: CASTVSGLSTEAFF; cdr3_nt: TGTGCCAGTACTGTCTCGGGCTTGAGCACTGAAGCTTTCTTT
clone_size: NA; d_call: NA; j_call: TRBJ2-2; v_call: TRBV11-2; cdr3_aa: CASSLPWDTRSGELFF; cdr3_nt: TGTGCCAGCAGCTTGCCATGGGACACTCGTTCCGGGGAGCTGTTTTTT
clone_size: NA; d_call: NA; j_call: TRBJ2-1; v_call: TRBV7-8; cdr3_aa: CASTTVPEANEQFF; cdr3_nt: TGTGCCAGCACGACGGTCCCAGAGGCCAATGAGCAGTTCTTC
clone_size: NA; d_call: NA; j_call: TRBJ2-1; v_call: TRBV6-1; cdr3_aa: CASSETPEGGRYNEQFF; cdr3_nt: TGTGCCAGCAGTGAAACGCCGGAGGGGGGGCGATACAATGAGCAGTTCTTC
clone_size: NA; d_call: NA; j_call: TRBJ1-6; v_call: TRBV5-5; cdr3_aa: CASSFVGDPGSPLHF; cdr3_nt: TGTGCCAGCAGCTTTGTGGGGGATCCTGGTTCACCCCTCCACTTT
clone_size: NA; d_call: NA; j_call: TRBJ2-7; v_call: TRBV18; cdr3_aa: CASSPFLVGEQYF; cdr3_nt: TGTGCCAGCTCACCATTTCTTGTTGGCGAGCAGTACTTC
clone_size: NA; d_call: TRBD1; j_call: TRBJ2-1; v_call: TRBV7-3; cdr3_aa: CASSATGGQDEQFF; cdr3_nt: TGTGCCAGCAGCGCCACAGGGGGTCAGGATGAGCAGTTCTTC
clone_size: once; d_call: NA; j_call: TRBJ1-3; v_call: TRBV7-3; cdr3_aa: CASSSMQAGHGNTIYF; cdr3_nt: TGTGCCAGCAGCTCTATGCAGGCGGGTCATGGAAACACCATATATTTT
clone_size: NA; d_call: NA; j_call: TRBJ1-5; v_call: TRBV28; cdr3_aa: CAEAKGGFWPQHF; cdr3_nt: TGTGCCGAAGCAAAGGGCGGTTTTTGGCCCCAGCATTTT
clone_size: NA; d_call: NA; j_call: TRBJ1-1; v_call: TRBV6-5; cdr3_aa: CASSGNTEAFF; cdr3_nt: TGTGCCAGCAGTGGGAACACTGAAGCTTTCTTT
clone_size: NA; d_call: NA; j_call: TRBJ1-2; v_call: TRBV7-9; cdr3_aa: CASSLREGSGYTF; cdr3_nt: TGTGCCAGCAGCCTTCGGGAAGGCAGTGGCTACACCTTC
clone_size: NA; d_call: NA; j_call: TRBJ2-7; v_call: TRBV4-1; cdr3_aa: CASSQESLYRPGEQYF; cdr3_nt: TGCGCCAGCAGCCAAGAATCCCTCTACCGACCAGGCGAGCAGTACTTC
clone_size: few; d_call: TRBD1; j_call: TRBJ1-1; v_call: TRBV9; cdr3_aa: CASSAGGLMNTEAFF; cdr3_nt: TGTGCCAGCAGCGCAGGGGGATTGATGAACACTGAAGCTTTCTTT
clone_size: NA; d_call: NA; j_call: TRBJ1-6; v_call: TRBV4-1; cdr3_aa: CASSHGVQNSPLHF; cdr3_nt: TGCGCCAGCAGCCACGGGGTGCAGAATTCACCCCTCCACTTT
clone_size: NA; d_call: NA; j_call: TRBJ2-7; v_call: TRBV4-1; cdr3_aa: CASSHKGGNGVYEQYF; cdr3_nt: TGCGCCAGCAGCCATAAGGGGGGGAACGGGGTCTACGAGCAGTACTTC
clone_size: NA; d_call: NA; j_call: TRBJ2-3; v_call: TRBV18; cdr3_aa: CASSPPGRGSTDTQYF; cdr3_nt: TGTGCCAGCTCACCACCAGGCCGGGGAAGCACAGATACGCAGTATTTT
clone_size: few; d_call: TRBD2; j_call: TRBJ2-2; v_call: TRBV5-1; cdr3_aa: CASSLGLAGGELFF; cdr3_nt: TGCGCCAGCAGCCTGGGACTAGCCGGCGGGGAGCTGTTTTTT
clone_size: NA; d_call: NA; j_call: TRBJ1-2; v_call: TRBV6-5; cdr3_aa: CASSNDGFYGYTF; cdr3_nt: TGTGCCAGCAGTAACGACGGCTTCTATGGCTACACCTTC
clone_size: NA; d_call: NA; j_call: TRBJ2-7; v_call: TRBV10-2; cdr3_aa: CASRESGLYEQYF; cdr3_nt: TGCGCCAGCAGAGAATCGGGCCTCTACGAGCAGTACTTC
clone_size: NA; d_call: TRBD2; j_call: TRBJ2-7; v_call: TRBV5-4; cdr3_aa: CASSSGGEGYEQYF; cdr3_nt: TGTGCCAGCAGTTCGGGGGGGGAGGGATACGAGCAGTACTTC
clone_size: NA; d_call: NA; j_call: TRBJ1-5; v_call: TRBV7-9; cdr3_aa: CASSPAGSNQPQHF; cdr3_nt: TGTGCCAGCAGCCCCGCAGGCTCCAATCAGCCCCAGCATTTT
clone_size: once; d_call: TRBD2; j_call: TRBJ2-5; v_call: TRBV7-2; cdr3_aa: CASSFSSGQETQYF; cdr3_nt: TGTGCCAGCAGCTTTTCTAGCGGCCAAGAGACCCAGTACTTC
clone_size: NA; d_call: NA; j_call: TRBJ1-3; v_call: TRBV4-2; cdr3_aa: CARVPGHGNTIYF; cdr3_nt: TGTGCCAGAGTCCCGGGCCACGGAAACACCATATATTTT
clone_size: NA; d_call: NA; j_call: TRBJ2-7; v_call: TRBV11-2; cdr3_aa: CASSPRNHGSYEQYF; cdr3_nt: TGTGCCAGCAGCCCCCGAAACCATGGCTCCTACGAGCAGTACTTC
clone_size: NA; d_call: NA; j_call: TRBJ1-1; v_call: TRBV11-3; cdr3_aa: CASSSMNTEAFF; cdr3_nt: TGTGCCAGCAGCTCGATGAACACTGAAGCTTTCTTT
clone_size: NA; d_call: NA; j_call: TRBJ2-1; v_call: TRBV5-1; cdr3_aa: CASSLGPGSYNEQFF; cdr3_nt: TGCGCCAGCAGCTTAGGCCCAGGCTCCTACAATGAGCAGTTCTTC